This is a list of T cell receptor beta chains from one sample in a study of blood T cell repertoires in COVID-19. Profiled with immunoSEQ multiplex PCR; TCRdb holds only in-frame clones, not every one. The sample includes around 76,000 clones, 65% to 90% of them seen just once. What was sequenced was peripheral blood. Receptors originate from a man aged 30-40 years with COVID-19, enrolled during active disease. Each CDR3 is given with its conserved first and last residue. The D gene is left open where the match is weak. Expanded clones get a size class; other rows say once, few or many, or leave the size out.

clone size: -
V gene: TRBV20-1
J gene: TRBJ1-2
D gene: TRBD1
CDR3 protein: CSASTSGGAGGYTF
CDR3 DNA: TGCAGTGCTAGTACATCAGGGGGCGCGGGGGGCTACACCTTC

clone size: -
V gene: TRBV19
J gene: TRBJ1-5
D gene: TRBD1
CDR3 protein: CASSPRMGQVNQPQHF
CDR3 DNA: TGTGCCAGTAGCCCCCGCATGGGACAGGTCAATCAGCCCCAGCATTTT

clone size: few
V gene: TRBV11-3
J gene: TRBJ1-1
D gene: -
CDR3 protein: CASSLDSVSEAFF
CDR3 DNA: TGTGCCAGCAGCTTAGATTCCGTCAGTGAAGCTTTCTTT

clone size: -
V gene: TRBV28
J gene: TRBJ2-1
D gene: -
CDR3 protein: CASSLSLLGGGYEQFF
CDR3 DNA: TGTGCCAGCAGTTTATCCCTGTTGGGCGGGGGCTATGAGCAGTTCTTC

clone size: -
V gene: TRBV4-1
J gene: TRBJ1-2
D gene: -
CDR3 protein: CASSTPGGGFYGYTF
CDR3 DNA: TGCGCCAGCAGCACGCCAGGCGGGGGCTTCTATGGCTACACCTTC

clone size: -
V gene: TRBV7-9
J gene: TRBJ2-7
D gene: TRBD2
CDR3 protein: CASSLAGGRGGEQYF
CDR3 DNA: TGTGCCAGCAGCCTGGCTGGCGGGAGGGGGGGCGAGCAGTACTTC

clone size: -
V gene: TRBV28
J gene: TRBJ1-6
D gene: -
CDR3 protein: CASSPLEGSPLHF
CDR3 DNA: TGTGCCAGCAGTCCCTTGGAGGGCTCACCCCTCCACTTT

clone size: -
V gene: TRBV6-5
J gene: TRBJ2-2
D gene: -
CDR3 protein: CASIPTNTGELFF
CDR3 DNA: TGTGCCAGCATTCCAACGAACACCGGGGAGCTGTTTTTT

clone size: -
V gene: TRBV18
J gene: TRBJ1-3
D gene: -
CDR3 protein: CASSPPGQLRAGNTIYF
CDR3 DNA: TGTGCCAGCTCACCGCCGGGTCAGCTGAGGGCTGGAAACACCATATATTTT

clone size: -
V gene: TRBV19
J gene: TRBJ2-4
D gene: -
CDR3 protein: CASTTWQAGKNIQYF
CDR3 DNA: TGTGCCAGTACCACTTGGCAGGCCGGAAAAAACATTCAGTACTTC

clone size: -
V gene: TRBV5-4
J gene: TRBJ1-1
D gene: -
CDR3 protein: CASSDGGLGTEAFF
CDR3 DNA: TGTGCCAGCAGCGATGGGGGCCTCGGCACTGAAGCTTTCTTT

clone size: few
V gene: TRBV18
J gene: TRBJ2-7
D gene: -
CDR3 protein: CASSYDPGRGEQYF
CDR3 DNA: TGTGCCAGCTCATACGACCCGGGTAGGGGGGAGCAGTACTTC

clone size: -
V gene: TRBV28
J gene: TRBJ1-5
D gene: -
CDR3 protein: CASTSPYSNQPQHF
CDR3 DNA: TGTGCCAGCACCTCCCCGTATAGCAATCAGCCCCAGCATTTT

clone size: -
V gene: TRBV6-1
J gene: TRBJ1-2
D gene: -
CDR3 protein: CASSDRYGYTF
CDR3 DNA: TGTGCCAGCAGTGACCGGTATGGCTACACCTTC

clone size: -
V gene: TRBV28
J gene: TRBJ1-2
D gene: -
CDR3 protein: CASSFGGDGYTF
CDR3 DNA: TGTGCCAGCAGTTTTGGGGGGGACGGCTACACCTTC

clone size: -
V gene: TRBV2
J gene: TRBJ1-5
D gene: TRBD1
CDR3 protein: CASTLGTVRNQPQHF
CDR3 DNA: TGTGCCAGCACCCTGGGGACAGTACGCAATCAGCCCCAGCATTTT

clone size: -
V gene: TRBV6-1
J gene: TRBJ2-3
D gene: TRBD2
CDR3 protein: CASSEDAGGQTRHTDTQYF
CDR3 DNA: TGTGCCAGCAGTGAAGACGCGGGAGGGCAGACCCGTCACACAGATACGCAGTATTTT

clone size: -
V gene: TRBV29-1
J gene: TRBJ2-2
D gene: TRBD2
CDR3 protein: CSVAGSTGELFF
CDR3 DNA: TGCAGCGTAGCGGGGTCCACCGGGGAGCTGTTTTTT

clone size: -
V gene: TRBV23-1
J gene: TRBJ1-2
D gene: TRBD1
CDR3 protein: CASNPALGTGYNYGYTF
CDR3 DNA: TGCGCCAGCAACCCTGCCCTCGGGACAGGGTATAACTATGGCTACACCTTC

clone size: -
V gene: TRBV9
J gene: TRBJ2-3
D gene: TRBD2
CDR3 protein: CASSASGPWRDTQYF
CDR3 DNA: TGTGCCAGCAGCGCTAGCGGTCCTTGGCGGGATACGCAGTATTTT

clone size: -
V gene: TRBV24-1
J gene: TRBJ2-3
D gene: TRBD1
CDR3 protein: CATSDSRQGGTDTQYF
CDR3 DNA: TGTGCCACCAGTGATTCTCGACAGGGCGGCACAGATACGCAGTATTTT

clone size: -
V gene: TRBV13
J gene: TRBJ1-3
D gene: -
CDR3 protein: CASSLTGNTIYF
CDR3 DNA: TGTGCCAGCAGCTTGACAGGAAACACCATATATTTT

clone size: -
V gene: TRBV6-4
J gene: TRBJ2-7
D gene: TRBD1
CDR3 protein: CASKPGQNYEQYF
CDR3 DNA: TGTGCCAGCAAGCCGGGACAGAACTACGAGCAGTACTTC

clone size: -
V gene: TRBV19
J gene: TRBJ2-1
D gene: -
CDR3 protein: CASSLRHSYNEQFF
CDR3 DNA: TGTGCCAGTAGTCTAAGGCACAGCTACAATGAGCAGTTCTTC

clone size: few
V gene: TRBV27
J gene: TRBJ1-1
D gene: -
CDR3 protein: CASSLVGVNTEAFF
CDR3 DNA: TGTGCCAGCAGTTTAGTCGGGGTGAACACTGAAGCTTTCTTT

clone size: -
V gene: TRBV24-1
J gene: TRBJ1-2
D gene: TRBD1
CDR3 protein: CATSVGTGKYTF
CDR3 DNA: TGTGCCACCAGTGTGGGGACAGGGAAGTACACCTTC

clone size: -
V gene: TRBV28
J gene: TRBJ1-3
D gene: TRBD1
CDR3 protein: CASSSGGAGGNTIYF
CDR3 DNA: TGTGCCAGCAGTTCAGGGGGTGCCGGGGGAAACACCATATATTTT

clone size: -
V gene: TRBV28
J gene: TRBJ1-4
D gene: -
CDR3 protein: CASSLYPRGRANEKLFF
CDR3 DNA: TGTGCCAGCAGTTTGTACCCACGTGGCAGGGCTAATGAAAAACTGTTTTTT

clone size: -
V gene: TRBV10-3
J gene: TRBJ1-5
D gene: -
CDR3 protein: CAIRAGPINQPQHF
CDR3 DNA: TGTGCCATCAGAGCAGGCCCAATAAATCAGCCCCAGCATTTT

clone size: -
V gene: TRBV21-1
J gene: TRBJ2-1
D gene: -
CDR3 protein: CASHRRLVLKFF
CDR3 DNA: TGTGCCAGCCACAGGCGACTAGTATTAAAGTTCTTC

clone size: -
V gene: TRBV29-1
J gene: TRBJ2-2
D gene: TRBD2
CDR3 protein: CSVVPGTSGNTGELFF
CDR3 DNA: TGCAGCGTTGTGCCCGGGACTAGCGGGAACACCGGGGAGCTGTTTTTT

clone size: -
V gene: TRBV6-5
J gene: TRBJ2-4
D gene: TRBD1
CDR3 protein: CASNPGQKNIQYF
CDR3 DNA: TGTGCCAGCAATCCGGGACAGAAAAACATTCAGTACTTC

clone size: -
V gene: TRBV6-5
J gene: TRBJ1-6
D gene: -
CDR3 protein: CASTGGSYNSPLHF
CDR3 DNA: TGTGCCAGCACCGGGGGATCCTATAATTCACCCCTCCACTTT

clone size: -
V gene: TRBV27
J gene: TRBJ2-1
D gene: TRBD1
CDR3 protein: CASSLDGRGRDEQFF
CDR3 DNA: TGTGCCAGCAGTTTAGACGGCAGGGGGCGCGATGAGCAGTTCTTC

clone size: -
V gene: TRBV3-1/TRBV3-2
J gene: TRBJ2-2
D gene: -
CDR3 protein: CASSQVRAGELFF
CDR3 DNA: TGTGCCAGCAGCCAAGTCAGGGCCGGGGAGCTGTTTTTT

clone size: -
V gene: TRBV7-2
J gene: TRBJ2-7
D gene: -
CDR3 protein: CASSLMGADYEQYF
CDR3 DNA: TGTGCCAGCAGCTTAATGGGAGCCGATTACGAGCAGTACTTC

clone size: -
V gene: TRBV9
J gene: TRBJ2-3
D gene: TRBD2
CDR3 protein: CASSVGGGRDTQYF
CDR3 DNA: TGTGCCAGCAGCGTAGGTGGCGGGAGGGATACGCAGTATTTT

clone size: -
V gene: TRBV29-1
J gene: TRBJ2-7
D gene: -
CDR3 protein: CSVEDRGRDYEQYF
CDR3 DNA: TGCAGCGTTGAAGATCGGGGAAGAGACTACGAGCAGTACTTC

clone size: few
V gene: TRBV14
J gene: TRBJ1-1
D gene: TRBD1
CDR3 protein: CASRPTGTGRMEAFF
CDR3 DNA: TGTGCCAGCAGACCTACTGGGACAGGCAGGATGGAAGCTTTCTTT

clone size: once
V gene: TRBV6-5
J gene: TRBJ1-2
D gene: TRBD1
CDR3 protein: CASSGDRVYGYTF
CDR3 DNA: TGTGCCAGCAGCGGAGACAGGGTCTATGGCTACACCTTC

clone size: -
V gene: TRBV5-6
J gene: TRBJ1-5
D gene: -
CDR3 protein: CASSLGGGQPQHF
CDR3 DNA: TGTGCCAGCAGCTTGGGAGGGGGACAGCCCCAGCATTTT

clone size: -
V gene: TRBV2
J gene: TRBJ1-1
D gene: -
CDR3 protein: CASGKQGNTEAFF
CDR3 DNA: TGTGCCAGCGGTAAGCAGGGCAACACTGAAGCTTTCTTT

clone size: -
V gene: TRBV5-6
J gene: TRBJ2-1
D gene: TRBD1
CDR3 protein: CASSLGLGQGAYEQFF
CDR3 DNA: TGTGCCAGCAGCTTGGGGTTGGGACAGGGGGCCTATGAGCAGTTCTTC

clone size: -
V gene: TRBV4-1
J gene: TRBJ2-3
D gene: TRBD2
CDR3 protein: CASSQVGLATDTQYF
CDR3 DNA: TGCGCCAGCAGCCAAGTTGGACTAGCTACAGATACGCAGTATTTT

clone size: -
V gene: TRBV5-6
J gene: TRBJ1-1
D gene: -
CDR3 protein: CASPPPGFRTEAFF
CDR3 DNA: TGTGCCAGCCCGCCCCCAGGGTTCCGGACTGAAGCTTTCTTT

clone size: -
V gene: TRBV7-2
J gene: TRBJ2-1
D gene: TRBD2
CDR3 protein: CASSLELAGGLDEQFF
CDR3 DNA: TGTGCCAGCAGCTTAGAACTAGCGGGAGGGTTGGATGAGCAGTTCTTC

clone size: -
V gene: TRBV18
J gene: TRBJ2-7
D gene: -
CDR3 protein: CASSSTGPEQYF
CDR3 DNA: TGTGCCAGCTCATCTACAGGGCCCGAGCAGTACTTC

clone size: -
V gene: TRBV11-2
J gene: TRBJ1-1
D gene: -
CDR3 protein: CASSLGGVEAFF
CDR3 DNA: TGTGCCAGCAGCTTAGGTGGAGTTGAAGCTTTCTTT

clone size: once
V gene: TRBV3-1/TRBV3-2
J gene: TRBJ2-1
D gene: TRBD2
CDR3 protein: CASILSGRSNEQFF
CDR3 DNA: TGTGCCAGCATCCTTAGCGGGAGGAGCAATGAGCAGTTCTTC

clone size: -
V gene: TRBV6-1
J gene: TRBJ1-2
D gene: TRBD1
CDR3 protein: CASSEGQGANYGYTF
CDR3 DNA: TGTGCCAGCAGTGAGGGGCAGGGGGCTAACTATGGCTACACCTTC

clone size: once
V gene: TRBV9
J gene: TRBJ1-3
D gene: -
CDR3 protein: CASSTRRSSAASGNTIYF
CDR3 DNA: TGTGCCAGCAGCACCCGTAGGTCTTCCGCGGCCTCTGGAAACACCATATATTTT

clone size: -
V gene: TRBV12-2
J gene: TRBJ2-1
D gene: -
CDR3 protein: CASRLAGLENEQFF
CDR3 DNA: TGTGCAAGTCGCTTAGCGGGTCTAGAAAATGAGCAGTTCTTC

clone size: -
V gene: TRBV15
J gene: TRBJ2-4
D gene: TRBD1
CDR3 protein: CATKGQGGNIQYF
CDR3 DNA: TGTGCCACCAAGGGACAGGGGGGAAACATTCAGTACTTC